The 32 T cell receptor beta chains below come from one sample, sequenced in a study of T cells after posttransplantation cyclophosphamide. TCRdb's table, derived via immunoSEQ multiplex PCR, lists solely in-frame clones and lacks some. The sample contains 19,000 or so clones, 95% to 99% of which appear only once. Input material: naive CD8+ T cells sorted from PBMCs. The receptors were gathered from a man aged 35-49 years in good health, CMV-negative, and a related stem cell transplant donor.

The rearrangement joins TRBV7-2 to TRBJ1-5; unclear D gene. This CDR3 has 13 residues. V lost 5 bases and J 6 bases, leaving 11 bases between the germline ends. Germline V lookup: CDR1 SGHTA, CDR2 FQGNSA. CDR3 in DNA: TGTGCCAGCAGCATTAGCGGAGGTCAGCCCCAGCATTTT. Protein product: CASSISGGQPQHF.

The table lists this clone with a count of one. The chain couples TRBV28 to TRBJ2-1, with TRBD2 as a possible D gene (5 bases). Trimming stripped 10 bases from V and 8 bases from J, with 15 bases between. The CDR3 sequence is 12 residues long. The germline gives CDR1 MDHEN, CDR2 SYDVKM. The CDR3 reads CATREMGDEQFF. The CDR3 DNA reads as TGTGCCACCAGAGAGATGGGAGATGAGCAGTTCTTC.

This chain uses TRBV10-2 with TRBJ2-7; TRBD2 aligns across 9 bases. V shed 2 bases and J 0 bases; nucleotides not matched to a gene: 5. This CDR3 spans 16 amino acids. The germline gives CDR1 WSHSY, CDR2 SAAADI. The CDR3 bases are TGCGCCAGCAGTGAGGCGCTTAGCGGGAGCTCCTACGAGCAGTACTTC. Protein product: CASSEALSGSSYEQYF.

The chain couples TRBV6-1 to TRBJ2-3, with 9 bases fitting TRBD1. CDR1 is MNHNS, CDR2 SASEGT, per germline. J was trimmed by 5 bases and V by 7 bases; bases with no gene match: 10. The CDR3 sequence is 15 residues long. CDR3 in DNA: TGTGCCAGCAAAGCCCCGGGACAGGGAGAAGATACGCAGTATTTT. This codes for CASKAPGQGEDTQYF.

V usage is TRBV5-6 and J usage is TRBJ2-1; D perhaps matches TRBD2 (5 bases). Trimming took off 4 bases at V and 7 bases at J, with 12 bases between the two ends. Germline CDR1 SGHDT, CDR2 YYEEEE. The CDR3 consists of 13 residues. The CDR3 sequence: CASSVARGNEQFF. CDR3 bases: TGTGCCAGCAGCGTGGCCCGGGGAAATGAGCAGTTCTTC.

This clone was counted once. Additional DNA sequences in this sample encode the identical CDR3. The CDR3 DNA follows: TGTGCCAGCAGCGAATCGGGGGGATCTAGCACAGATACGCAGTATTTT. The encoded protein is CASSESGGSSTDTQYF. The chain recombines TRBV9 with TRBJ2-3; 7 bases agree with TRBD2. The V gene's germline CDR1 is SGDLS and CDR2 YYNGEE. The ends lost 3 bases at V and 0 bases at J; junction bases unmatched: 7. The CDR3 length is 16 residues.

This clone was seen just once. The chain joins TRBV15 to TRBJ2-7, with D perhaps TRBD2 (6 bases). This CDR3 has 14 residues. V was shortened by 2 bases and J by 4 bases, with 12 bases between the two germline ends. Germline lookup yields CDR1 LNHNV and CDR2 YYDKDF (reference sequence). CDR3: CATSRTQEGYEQYF. In DNA form, the CDR3 reads TGTGCCACCAGCAGAACACAGGAGGGGTACGAGCAGTACTTC.

This chain's CDR3 is CASKKGQLRTEAFF. Written as DNA, the CDR3 is TGTGCCAGCAAAAAGGGACAGTTGAGGACTGAAGCTTTCTTT. The V and J genes are TRBV28 and TRBJ1-1, with 7 bases lining up with TRBD1. J lost 5 bases, V lost 7 bases, and 10 bases had no gene match. Germline-derived CDR1 and CDR2 are MDHEN and SYDVKM. This CDR3 spans 14 amino acids. Drawing the rest from reference TRBV28 and TRBJ1-1, the complete variable domain is DVKVTQSSRYLVKRTGEKVFLECVQDMDHENMFWYRQDPGLGLRLIYFSYDVKMKEKGDIPEGYSVSREKKERFSLILESASTNQTSMYLCASKKGQLRTEAFFGQGTRLTVV.

The rearrangement joins TRBV6-5 to TRBJ1-1, with D hard to call. Germline CDR1 and CDR2: MNHEY and SVGAGI. The length of the CDR3 is 12 residues. The germline V and J ends were trimmed by 7 bases and 1 base, with 7 bases remaining between them. In DNA, the CDR3 is TGTGCCAGCATGCCGGGGAACACTGAAGCTTTCTTT. Its protein is CASMPGNTEAFF.

V usage is TRBV30 and J usage is TRBJ2-1; 13 bases map to TRBD2. Trimming cost V 7 bases and J 6 bases; bases outside gene matches: 6. Germline assignment: CDR1 GTSNPN and CDR2 SVGIG (reference sequence). The CDR3 spans 14 residues. The CDR3 reads CAYLGLAGANEQFF. The CDR3 DNA follows: TGTGCCTACCTCGGACTAGCGGGAGCCAATGAGCAGTTCTTC.

The chain combines TRBV5-1 with TRBJ2-1; D is unclear. Germline V lookup: CDR1 SGHRS, CDR2 YFSETQ. Trimming removed 3 bases from V and 5 bases from J, with 3 bases in between. The CDR3 length is 11 residues. The CDR3 bases are TGCGCCAGCAGCTACAACAATGAGCAGTTCTTC. Encoded protein: CASSYNNEQFF.

The CDR3 is CASRMGQGGSDTEAFF. The CDR3 coding sequence is TGTGCCAGTAGGATGGGACAGGGGGGAAGTGACACTGAAGCTTTCTTT. This rearrangement joins TRBV19 to TRBJ1-1, with 11 bases that match TRBD1. Germline assignment: CDR1 LNHDA and CDR2 SQIVND (reference sequence). J gave up 3 bases and V 6 bases, and 9 bases lay outside the gene matches. The length of the CDR3 is 16 residues.

This chain connects TRBV19 to TRBJ2-1; TRBD2 matches 8 bases. The V and J ends lost 1 base and 8 bases, in that order; junction bases with no gene match: 7. CDR1 is LNHDA and CDR2 is SQIVND in the germline V gene (reference sequence). This CDR3 contains 15 residues. The CDR3 region has the DNA TGTGCCAGTAGTATAGTTGCGGGAGGTGTTCATGAGCAGTTCTTC. Amino acid sequence: CASSIVAGGVHEQFF.

The V and J genes are TRBV4-1 and TRBJ2-3; TRBD2 agrees at 7 bases. The CDR3 covers 17 residues. V was clipped by 5 bases and J by 3 bases; unmatched bases: 14. Germline CDR1 reads MGHRA; CDR2 reads YSYEKL. CDR3 sequence reads: CASSSGVAGGRTDTQYF. CDR3 DNA: TGCGCCAGCAGCTCCGGGGTAGCGGGTGGTAGGACAGATACGCAGTATTTT.

The chain joins TRBV6-1 to TRBJ2-5; TRBD1 agrees at 8 bases. V lost 1 base, J lost 3 bases, and 7 bases stayed unmatched. The CDR3 is made up of 16 amino acids. In germline, CDR1 is MNHNS, CDR2 SASEGT. CDR3 in DNA: TGTGCCAGCAGTGAAGGGCTAAGACAGGGGAAAGAGACCCAGTACTTC. This gives the protein CASSEGLRQGKETQYF.

This clone occurred once. V and J are TRBV19 and TRBJ2-7; 7 nucleotides match TRBD1. CDR1 is LNHDA and CDR2 is SQIVND in the germline V gene (reference sequence). The V gene end was trimmed by 8 bases and the J gene end by 3 bases; junction bases not matched to a gene: 10. This CDR3 spans 14 amino acids. This CDR3 is CASSIRDRLYEQYF. The CDR3 DNA sequence: TGTGCCAGTTCGATCCGGGACAGACTCTACGAGCAGTACTTC.

The gene calls are TRBV7-9 and TRBJ1-3; 7 bases fit TRBD1. The CDR3 contains 16 residues. V lost 5 bases to trimming and J lost 0 bases; unmatched junction nucleotides: 7. Germline CDR1 reads SEHNR; CDR2 reads FQNEAQ (reference sequence). The CDR3 region has the DNA TGTGCCAGCAGCACAGGGACAGAGTACTCTGGAAACACCATATATTTT. It translates to CASSTGTEYSGNTIYF.

The CDR3 region has the DNA TGTGCCAGCAGCAAACCGGGGATCCCCGAAGCTTTCTTT. Translation: CASSKPGIPEAFF. The chain combines TRBV11-3 with TRBJ1-1; D is ambiguous. The CDR3 is made up of 13 amino acids. Germline V lookup: CDR1 SGHNT, CDR2 YENEEA. V was clipped by 5 bases and J by 8 bases, with 15 bases between them.

This clone was detected once. The V call is TRBV7-8, the J call TRBJ2-1; the match to TRBD2 covers 11 bases. Trimming removed 4 bases from V and 0 bases from J; junction bases left unmatched: 8. The CDR3 length is 18 residues. Germline V CDR1 and CDR2: SGHVS, FQNEAQ. CDR3 amino acids: CASSSYPSGRSSYNEQFF. The CDR3 region has the DNA TGTGCCAGCAGCTCCTATCCTAGCGGGAGGAGCTCCTACAATGAGCAGTTCTTC.

The gene calls are TRBV6-5 and TRBJ2-5, with D uncertain. Germline values: CDR1 MNHEY, CDR2 SVGAGI. The CDR3 loop spans 13 amino acids. The ends were cut back, 5 bases at V and 3 bases at J, with 10 bases in the middle. The CDR3 spells CASSTGLKETQYF. The CDR3 nucleotides read TGTGCCAGCAGTACGGGTTTAAAAGAGACCCAGTACTTC.

The chain uses TRBV28 and TRBJ2-3; 7 nucleotides line up with TRBD1. CDR1 is MDHEN, CDR2 SYDVKM, per germline. This CDR3 is built from 17 residues. The trim removed 4 bases at V and 3 bases at J, leaving 13 bases unmatched. In DNA, the CDR3 is TGTGCCAGCAGTTCCGCCCACAGGGGCGAGGTTACAGATACGCAGTATTTT. This sequence encodes CASSSAHRGEVTDTQYF.

This clone was counted a single time. J is TRBJ1-2 and V is TRBV10-3; 10 bases match TRBD1. The junction had 8 bases not matched to a gene; V was cut back by 6 bases and J by 4 bases. The CDR3 extends over 15 amino acids. The germline V gene has CDR1 ENHRY and CDR2 SYGVKD. The CDR3 DNA is TGTGCCATCAGAGCCGGGACAGGGGACCCCTATGGCTACACCTTC. Translating it yields CAIRAGTGDPYGYTF.

The chain joins TRBV7-2 to TRBJ2-3, with 8 nucleotides matching TRBD2. Germline CDR1 and CDR2: SGHTA and FQGNSA. This CDR3 contains 14 residues. With V trimmed by 4 bases and J by 6 bases, 6 bases remained unmatched. The CDR3 protein is CASSSGLALDTQYF. The CDR3 DNA reads as TGTGCCAGCAGCTCCGGACTAGCATTGGATACGCAGTATTTT.

The V and J genes are TRBV27 and TRBJ2-7, with 8 bases that match TRBD1. The CDR3 runs 13 residues. The trim removed 4 bases at V and 10 bases at J, leaving 9 bases unmatched. CDR1 and CDR2 from the germline V gene are MNHEY and SMNVEV (reference sequence). CDR3 bases: TGTGCCAGCAGTTCCGTGGCAGGGGGCGATCAGTACTTC. It codes for CASSSVAGGDQYF.

CDR3 in amino acids: CAINNGDSYEQYF. The CDR3 nucleotides read TGTGCCATCAACAACGGGGATTCCTACGAGCAGTACTTC. The V and J genes are TRBV10-3 and TRBJ2-7, with a possible D match to TRBD2 (5 bases). V lost 7 bases to trimming and J lost 1 base, with 11 bases between them. Germline lookup yields CDR1 ENHRY and CDR2 SYGVKD. CDR3 length: 13 residues.

The chain carries TRBV7-2 and TRBJ1-1, with a weak D call TRBD1 (5 bases). With 6 bases removed from V and 0 bases from J, the gap between germline ends came to 14 bases. The CDR3 covers 15 residues. Germline CDR1 reads SGHTA; CDR2 reads FQGNSA. The CDR3 is CASSPYLGLNTEAFF. CDR3 DNA: TGTGCCAGCAGTCCTTACTTGGGGCTGAACACTGAAGCTTTCTTT.

This chain joins TRBV7-9 and TRBJ2-7; no reliable D call. Deletions cut 8 bases from V and 6 bases from J, with 14 bases between. This CDR3 is 12 amino acids long. Germline CDR1 and CDR2: SEHNR and FQNEAQ (reference sequence). The CDR3 reads CASGIGVSEQYF. The CDR3 DNA reads as TGTGCCAGCGGCATAGGAGTGAGCGAGCAGTACTTC.

This clone showed up just once. The V call is TRBV5-6, the J call TRBJ2-7; D ambiguous. Germline CDR1 SGHDT, CDR2 YYEEEE. The CDR3 totals 13 residues. V was pared by 0 bases and J by 6 bases, with 10 bases between. The CDR3 nucleotides read TGTGCCAGCAGCTTGGCCGGTAGCCCCGAGCAGTACTTC. Protein sequence: CASSLAGSPEQYF.

V usage is TRBV7-8 and J usage is TRBJ2-1; 9 nucleotides line up with TRBD1. The CDR3 is made up of 17 amino acids. Germline V lookup: CDR1 SGHVS, CDR2 FQNEAQ. Germline trimming cut 2 bases from V and 5 bases from J; bases unmatched to any gene: 10. The CDR3 coding sequence is TGTGCCAGCAGCTTATCCCTACGGGACAGGGTAAACAATGAGCAGTTCTTC. It translates to CASSLSLRDRVNNEQFF.

The chain couples TRBV7-2 to TRBJ1-5; 9 positions agree with TRBD1. Germline V gene data show CDR1 as SGHTA and CDR2 as FQGNSA. V gave up 1 base and J gave up 0 bases; unmatched junction bases: 10. This CDR3 region has 19 residues. The CDR3 loop is CASSLGPGTGIFSNQPQHF. For the CDR3, the DNA is TGTGCCAGCAGCTTAGGCCCCGGGACAGGGATTTTTAGCAATCAGCCCCAGCATTTT.

This sequence joins TRBV5-1 and TRBJ2-7, with a possible D match to TRBD2 (5 bases). This CDR3 is built from 14 residues. The germline V gene encodes CDR1 SGHRS and CDR2 YFSETQ. V was clipped by 1 base and J by 0 bases, with 8 bases between them. The CDR3 spells CASSLRGNSYEQYF. In DNA, the CDR3 is TGCGCCAGCAGCTTGAGAGGGAACTCCTACGAGCAGTACTTC.

The rearrangement joins TRBV27 to TRBJ2-1; D is unresolved. The CDR3 contains 13 residues. Germline V CDR1 and CDR2: MNHEY, SMNVEV (reference sequence). Between the trimmed V and J ends, which lost 3 bases and 4 bases, there was a span of 7 bases. The CDR3 here is CASSLSSYNEQFF. The CDR3 DNA reads as TGTGCCAGCAGTTTGTCGTCGTACAATGAGCAGTTCTTC.